Shown below are 4 T cell receptor beta chains from a single sample sequenced in a study of long-term antiretroviral therapy in people with HIV (dated by TCRdb to 2021 to 2024). The immunoSEQ hsTCRB v3.0 assay was used at survey level resolution to sequence the TRB variable region. The source is immuneACCESS, and TCRdb retained only in-frame sequences with V and J called. Part of the clones is not carried over; for the studies checked, unresolved V genes explain less than half of this, and the remainder is unexplained. The sample table records about 25,000 clones; 65% to 90% of these occur just once. The ten largest clones take up around a sixth of the sample. The sequences come from unsorted PBMCs, collected 1.2 years after starting antiretroviral therapy. All receptors derive from a man between 50 and 59 years old with HIV.

The chain couples TRBV7-6 to TRBJ2-3; TRBD2 aligns across 7 bases. The germline V gene encodes CDR1 SGHVS and CDR2 FNYEAQ. The ends lost 5 bases at V and 2 bases at J; junction bases unmatched: 7. The CDR3 is 15 residues long. DNA for the CDR3: TGTGCCAGCAGCGCTATAGCGGGCTTCACAGATACGCAGTATTTT. Encoded protein: CASSAIAGFTDTQYF.

The chain is built from TRBV7-8 and TRBJ2-7, with 10 bases fitting TRBD2. The junction had 9 bases not matched to a gene; V was cut back by 1 base and J by 3 bases. Germline V gene data show CDR1 as SGHVS and CDR2 as FQNEAQ. The CDR3 loop spans 17 amino acids. The CDR3, as DNA: TGTGCCAGCAGCTTAGTGGCTAGCGGGGGCGTAGTCTACGAGCAGTACTTC. Translation gives CASSLVASGGVVYEQYF.

The rearrangement uses TRBV4-1 and TRBJ1-1; no reliable D call. V lost 2 bases, J lost 7 bases, and 11 bases lay in between. This CDR3 comprises 13 residues. Germline V gene data show CDR1 as MGHRA and CDR2 as YSYEKL. CDR3 sequence: CASSQPLGFEAFF. The CDR3 DNA sequence: TGCGCCAGCAGCCAACCTCTGGGATTTGAAGCTTTCTTT.

The V call is TRBV28, the J call TRBJ1-2; 7 bases match TRBD1. Trimming at V came to 6 bases and at J to 4 bases, leaving 8 bases not matched to a gene. Germline V gene lookup returns CDR1 MDHEN and CDR2 SYDVKM. The CDR3 has 14 residues. CDR3 residues: CASRVTGLLYGYTF. The CDR3 DNA reads as TGTGCCAGCAGAGTGACAGGGCTTCTCTATGGCTACACCTTC.